The 4 T cell receptor beta chains in this list originate from one sample, sequenced in a study of T cell changes during pregnancy in multiple sclerosis (dated by TCRdb to between 2018 and 2021). Receptor libraries were prepared by the immunoSEQ multiplex PCR assay. TCRdb's version of the immuneACCESS table is confined to in-frame rearrangements and falls short of the full clone set. An unresolved V gene accounts for under half of the shortfall where checked; the remainder is of unknown origin. The sample contains some 40,000 clones, about 90% of them found a single time. Together, the top ten hold under 30% of the sample. The sequenced sample was CD8+ T cells from peripheral blood mononuclear cells, obtained before pregnancy. The receptor set was obtained from a female donor with multiple sclerosis, enrolled in a pregnancy study.

This clone has a handful of counts. No conserved phenylalanine or tryptophan ends this CDR3, so it is likely a read error. The limits of the CDR3 on the DNA are not certain, so only TCRdb's listed CDR3 is given. This CDR3 is CASSVTRTASNL. This chain joins TRBV9 and TRBJ1-6; the table's D gene call, TRBD1, was not cross checked with the DNA. The CDR3 numbers 12 amino acids, ends counted. CDR1 SGDLS and CDR2 YYNGEE come from the germline V gene.

The rearrangement joins TRBV30 to TRBJ1-1; TRBD1 is a possible D gene (5 bases). CDR3 length equals 15 residues. CDR1 is GTSNPN, CDR2 SVGIG, per germline (reference sequence). The V end was cut by 6 bases, the J end by 7 bases, with 24 bases between. CDR3 protein: CACYWRGTLENEAFF. The CDR3 DNA follows: TGTGCCTGCTATTGGCGGGGGACCCTAGAAAATGAAGCTTTCTTT.

This chain joins TRBV4-1 and TRBJ1-1; D not certain. V was pared by 3 bases and J by 3 bases, with 5 bases between. The germline gives CDR1 MGHRA, CDR2 YSYEKL. This CDR3 has 12 residues. The CDR3 region is CASSHSYTEAFF. DNA of the CDR3: TGCGCCAGCAGCCATTCATACACTGAAGCTTTCTTT.

V usage is TRBV6-6 and J usage is TRBJ2-3; a possible D gene is TRBD1 (5 bases). CDR3 length: 14 amino acids. V was shortened by 2 bases and J by 5 bases, with 11 bases between the two germline ends. Germline V gives CDR1 MNHNY, CDR2 SVGAGI (reference sequence). The CDR3 here is CASSYTSRVDTQYF. CDR3 bases: TGTGCCAGCAGTTACACCTCCAGGGTAGATACGCAGTATTTT.